This T cell receptor (beta chain) was documented in a study of a mutant IDH1 vaccine in newly diagnosed glioma. Study in general: With temozolomide cycles, or 4-6 weeks after radiotherapy alone, vaccination was started. Findings and limits, study-wide: The authors found pseudoprogression apparently unrelated to changes in top peripheral T cell clonotypes.

CDR3 size: 16 residues. The V gene's germline CDR1 is PRHDT and CDR2 FYEKMQ (reference sequence). With V trimmed by 5 bases and J by 4 bases, 12 bases remained unmatched. Time point described: week 35, safety follow-up. The study gave 300 ug of mutant IDH1 20-mer peptide per vaccine dose, with topical imiquimod. Vaccinations, eight in total, occurred in weeks 1, 3, 5, 7, 11, 15, 19, 23. Tumors from donors were new WHO grade 3 or 4 IDH1-mutant astrocytomas with ATRX loss. On this clone itself: Its antigen is unidentified.

Data came from immunoSEQ multiplex PCR; TCRdb stores just in-frame clones and leaves some out. The table has 50,000 to 65,000 clones, less than 90% seen once. The chain is built from TRBV13 and TRBJ2-7, with TRBD2 identical over 9 bases. The sequencing here drew on PBMCs, taken from a glioma patient whose treatment included an IDH1 peptide vaccine. The TCR was taken from a man aged 35-49 years with glioma. CDR3 DNA sequence: TGTGCCAGCAGCCGAGGGGGGCTAGCGGGATCATACGAGCAGTACTTC. Protein product: CASSRGGLAGSYEQYF.